The entry that follows covers one TCR beta chain sequence. Its antigen is undetermined. This CDR3 is built from 14 residues. The trim removed 5 bases at V and 4 bases at J, leaving 3 bases unmatched. Germline V CDR1 and CDR2: SNHLY, FYNNEI. This sample is drawn from a study of identifying expanded T cells in peripheral blood. Study-wide findings and caveats: Differentially abundant clones: 0.95 to 1.5 between replicates, 15 to 17 at around 14 days, over 18 at four.

TCRdb's copy holds only in-frame clones and misses some; the assay was immunoSEQ multiplex PCR. This table holds about 81,000 clones, 84% found once. This chain links TRBV2 with TRBJ2-3, with 10 bases fitting TRBD1. The sequenced sample consisted of blood. This TCR derives from a person aged 18-70 years in good health. The chain's CDR3 is CASSSGTGADTQYF. The CDR3 DNA reads TGTGCCAGCAGTTCCGGGACAGGGGCAGATACGCAGTATTTT. Using reference TRBV2 and TRBJ2-3 for the parts outside the CDR3, the full variable domain is EPEVTQTPSHQVTQMGQEVILRCVPISNHLYFYWYRQILGQKVEFLVSFYNNEISEKSEIFDDQFSVERPDGSNFTLKIRSTKLEDSAMYFCASSSGTGADTQYFGPGTRLTVL.